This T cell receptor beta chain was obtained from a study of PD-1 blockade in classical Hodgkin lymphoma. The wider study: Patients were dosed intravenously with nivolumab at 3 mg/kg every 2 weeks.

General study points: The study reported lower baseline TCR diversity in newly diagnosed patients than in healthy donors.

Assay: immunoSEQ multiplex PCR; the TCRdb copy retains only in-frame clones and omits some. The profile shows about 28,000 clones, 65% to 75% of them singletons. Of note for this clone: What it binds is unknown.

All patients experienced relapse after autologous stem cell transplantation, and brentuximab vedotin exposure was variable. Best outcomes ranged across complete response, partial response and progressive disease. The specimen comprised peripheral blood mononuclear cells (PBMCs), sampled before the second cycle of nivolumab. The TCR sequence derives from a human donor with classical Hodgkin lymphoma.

The CDR3 here is CASSQVTPPGANVLTF. Here the CDR3 DNA reads TGCGCCAGCAGCCAAGTAACTCCCCCAGGGGCCAACGTCCTGACTTTC. J is TRBJ2-6 and V is TRBV4-3, with no clear D. Germline V gives CDR1 LGHNA, CDR2 YSLEER. The CDR3 contains 16 residues. Trimming pared 1 base from V and 4 bases from J, leaving 11 bases between.